Presented here are 30 T cell receptor beta chains from one specimen sequenced in a study of human T cells and chemical hapten exposure. Time point noted: patch test 3, about 24 weeks after DPC sensitization. Treatment specified: therapeutic diphenylcyclopropenone sensitization with weekly scalp DPC. TCRdb ran MiXCR on the RACE reads and lists one entry per CDR3 protein. The data contain 95,000 to 150,000 distinct CDR3 sequences, roughly 10% of them singletons. The sample in question was whole blood, obtained in connection with sensitization to the hapten diphenylcyclopropenone (DPC). The source of these receptors is a woman aged 50 to 65 with alopecia areata. Some clones in this sample may be carry-over from other donors' samples.

The chain joins TRBV7-2 to TRBJ2-5; D not certain. Germline CDR1 and CDR2: SGHTA and FQGNSA. This CDR3 has 13 amino acids. V was trimmed by 1 base and J by 10 bases, leaving 13 bases between them. The CDR3 nucleotides are TGTGCCAGCAGCTTAGTCCGGTGGGAAGGCCAGTACTTC. It translates to CASSLVRWEGQYF.

This clonotype came up a few times. CDR3 sequence (DNA): TGTGCCAGCAGCCGTAGTTCTGGAAACACCATATATTTT. Translated: CASSRSSGNTIYF. The J gene is TRBJ1-3, the V gene TRBV3-1; D unresolved. The CDR3 has 13 amino acids. Deletions cut 4 bases from V and 1 base from J, with 5 bases between. Germline-derived CDR1 and CDR2 are LGHDT and YNNKEL (reference sequence).

This clonotype was observed at least ten times. V is TRBV20-1 and J is TRBJ2-7; D is unresolved. Per the germline V gene, CDR1 is DFQATT and CDR2 is SNEGSKA (reference sequence). The CDR3 is 10 residues long. Deletions cut 4 bases from V and 7 bases from J, with 8 bases between. CDR3 sequence reads: CSAKLSEQYF. As DNA, the CDR3 is TGCAGTGCTAAGTTGTCTGAGCAGTACTTC.

This chain joins TRBV28 and TRBJ2-7; D may be TRBD2 (5 bases). Trimming took 4 bases from V and 2 from J, leaving 12 bases between them. The CDR3 consists of 14 residues. Germline values: CDR1 MDHEN, CDR2 SYDVKM. This CDR3 is CASSSPGVAYEQYF. The DNA for the CDR3 is TGTGCCAGCAGTTCTCCCGGGGTTGCCTACGAGCAGTACTTC.

The V gene is TRBV3-2, the J gene TRBJ2-3; the tabulated D call, TRBD1, remains unverified against the DNA. TRBV3-2 is termed a pseudogene. The CDR3 spans 15 residues. The CDR3 nucleotides read TGTGCCAACGCGGAAGGGACAGGCCGAGAAGATACGCAGTATTTT. Its protein is CANAEGTGREDTQYF.

The genes are TRBV7-9 and TRBJ2-3; the match to TRBD2 covers 10 bases. CDR3 length: 15 residues. Germline assignment: CDR1 SEHNR and CDR2 FQNEAQ (reference sequence). V gave up 5 bases and J gave up 2 bases; unmatched junction bases: 4. The CDR3 DNA is TGTGCCAGCAGCCTGACTAGCGGGCACACAGATACGCAGTATTTT. It yields the protein CASSLTSGHTDTQYF. The whole variable domain, remainder taken from reference TRBV7-9 and TRBJ2-3, is DTGVSQNPRHKITKRGQNVTFRCDPISEHNRLYWYRQTLGQGPEFLTYFQNEAQLEKSRLLSDRFSAERPKGSFSTLEIQRTEQGDSAMYLCASSLTSGHTDTQYFGPGTRLTVL.

The genes are TRBV9 and TRBJ1-1; D may be TRBD1 (6 bases). Looked up from germline, CDR1 is SGDLS and CDR2 is YYNGEE. This CDR3 is built from 15 residues. Trimming left V 4 bases short and J 2 bases short, with 15 bases between. DNA of the CDR3: TGTGCCAGCAGCCCTCACAGGGATTTTAACACTGAAGCTTTCTTT. It encodes CASSPHRDFNTEAFF.

In its sample, this clonotype was seen a few times. The rearrangement joins TRBV18 to TRBJ1-4, with unresolved D. CDR1 is KGHSH, CDR2 LQKENI, per germline. V gave up 2 bases and J gave up 4 bases, with 11 bases separating them. There are 15 residues in the CDR3. This CDR3 reads CASSPIGGINEKLFF. The CDR3 DNA reads as TGTGCCAGCTCACCAATAGGAGGGATTAATGAAAAACTGTTTTTT.

The V gene is TRBV18, the J gene TRBJ2-3; 8 nucleotides match TRBD2. In germline, CDR1 is KGHSH, CDR2 LQKENI. This CDR3 is 17 amino acids long. Trimming at V came to 3 bases and at J to 0 bases, leaving 8 bases not matched to a gene. CDR3 nucleotides: TGTGCCAGCTCACCGCGACGACTAGCGCTTAGCACAGATACGCAGTATTTT. It translates to CASSPRRLALSTDTQYF.

V gene TRBV3-1 combines with J gene TRBJ2-1; 10 bases match TRBD1. Germline trimming cut 3 bases from V and 7 bases from J; bases unmatched to any gene: 12. Germline CDR1 reads LGHDT; CDR2 reads YNNKEL (reference sequence). This CDR3 is built from 17 residues. CDR3 nucleotides: TGTGCCAGCAGCCATGGGGCGATTGGACAGGGGGAAAATGAGCAGTTCTTC. Translation: CASSHGAIGQGENEQFF.

This clonotype came up many times. The chain employs TRBV5-1 and TRBJ2-2; no clear D. Germline-derived CDR1 and CDR2 are SGHRS and YFSETQ. The germline V and J ends were trimmed by 6 bases and 5 bases, with 11 bases remaining between them. CDR3 length equals 13 residues. The chain's CDR3 is CASTDSLTGELFF. CDR3 coding DNA: TGCGCCAGCACCGATTCACTGACCGGGGAGCTGTTTTTT.

The J gene is TRBJ2-7, the V gene TRBV20-1; D remains unclear. The germline V and J ends were trimmed by 4 bases and 0 bases, with 10 bases remaining between them. Germline V gene lookup returns CDR1 DFQATT and CDR2 SNEGSKA (reference sequence). CDR3 length equals 13 residues. As DNA, the CDR3 is TGCAGTGCTATGACTGTAAGCTCCTACGAGCAGTACTTC. Translation: CSAMTVSSYEQYF.

The rearrangement links TRBV7-9 to TRBJ2-5, with 9 bases lining up with TRBD1. The CDR3 extends over 17 amino acids. Trimming at V came to 2 bases and at J to 0 bases, leaving 7 bases not matched to a gene. CDR1 and CDR2 (germline): SEHNR, FQNEAQ (reference sequence). The CDR3 DNA follows: TGTGCCAGCAGCTTAAATAAGGGACAGGGTAACCAAGAGACCCAGTACTTC. Translating gives CASSLNKGQGNQETQYF. The whole variable domain, filled in from reference TRBV7-9 and TRBJ2-5, reads DTGVSQNPRHKITKRGQNVTFRCDPISEHNRLYWYRQTLGQGPEFLTYFQNEAQLEKSRLLSDRFSAERPKGSFSTLEIQRTEQGDSAMYLCASSLNKGQGNQETQYFGPGTRLLVL.

This clonotype was seen at least ten times. The chain joins TRBV10-3 to TRBJ2-7, with D perhaps TRBD1 (5 bases). Germline values: CDR1 ENHRY, CDR2 SYGVKD. Trimming took 3 bases from V and 12 from J, leaving 12 bases between them. The CDR3 is made up of 11 amino acids. As DNA, the CDR3 is TGTGCCATCAGTGACCAGGGCTCCCGGTACTTC. It specifies CAISDQGSRYF.

The V call is TRBV12-3 or TRBV12-4, the J call TRBJ1-1; D is unresolved. V lost 5 bases to trimming and J lost 0 bases, with 10 bases between them. This CDR3 is built from 14 residues. The CDR3 here is CASSRWSLNTEAFF. The DNA of the CDR3 is TGTGCCAGCAGTCGCTGGTCCTTGAACACTGAAGCTTTCTTT.

V and J are TRBV7-9 and TRBJ1-4, with D unclear. Germline assignment: CDR1 SEHNR and CDR2 FQNEAQ (reference sequence). This CDR3 has 14 amino acids. The germline V and J ends were trimmed by 3 bases and 5 bases, with 10 bases remaining between them. The CDR3 loop is CASSLRECNEKLFF. The CDR3 DNA is TGTGCCAGCAGCTTGAGGGAGTGCAATGAAAAACTGTTTTTT.

V gene TRBV6-6 combines with J gene TRBJ1-1, with 12 nucleotides matching TRBD1. Germline loops: CDR1 MNHNY, CDR2 SVGAGI (reference sequence). J gave up 1 base and V 6 bases, and 9 bases lay outside the gene matches. The CDR3 is 17 residues long. CDR3 in amino acids: CASSQPGQGAGNTEAFF. For the CDR3, the DNA is TGTGCCAGCAGCCAGCCGGGACAGGGGGCCGGGAACACTGAAGCTTTCTTT.

The rearrangement joins TRBV5-4 to TRBJ1-1; D is ambiguous. Germline-derived CDR1 and CDR2 are SGHNT and YYREEE (reference sequence). CDR3 length: 13 amino acids. V was pared by 6 bases and J by 3 bases, with 12 bases between. DNA for the CDR3: TGTGCCAGCAACCCCCCGGGGTACACTGAAGCTTTCTTT. Translation gives CASNPPGYTEAFF.

The rearrangement links TRBV7-8 to TRBJ2-1, with 8 positions matching TRBD1. The CDR3 has 18 residues. Germline lookup yields CDR1 SGHVS and CDR2 FQNEAQ. The V gene end was trimmed by 2 bases and the J gene end by 6 bases; junction bases not matched to a gene: 15. CDR3 sequence reads: CASSLSLITGGNINEQFF. CDR3 DNA: TGTGCCAGCAGCTTATCCCTAATAACAGGGGGGAATATCAATGAGCAGTTCTTC.

The V call is TRBV20-1, the J call TRBJ2-7; the match to TRBD1 covers 7 bases. The V segment lost 5 bases and the J segment 1 base; nucleotides outside the gene matches: 8. The CDR3 has 14 amino acids. Germline CDR1 reads DFQATT; CDR2 reads SNEGSKA (reference sequence). CDR3 DNA: TGCAGTGCTGCCCGACAGGGCTTGTCCTACGAGCAGTACTTC. Protein product: CSAARQGLSYEQYF.

This clonotype has a handful of counts. The chain carries TRBV12-3 or TRBV12-4 and TRBJ2-3, with D perhaps TRBD2 (6 bases). The CDR3 totals 15 residues. The germline V and J ends were trimmed by 2 bases and 2 bases, with 11 bases remaining between them. CDR3 sequence reads: CASSLLAGYTDTQYF. The CDR3 DNA is TGTGCCAGCAGTTTACTGGCGGGGTACACAGATACGCAGTATTTT.

Ten or more counts support this clonotype. This rearrangement joins TRBV7-9 to TRBJ2-3, with 8 bases identical to TRBD1. This CDR3 is built from 16 residues. CDR1 is SEHNR, CDR2 FQNEAQ, per germline (reference sequence). After removal of 7 bases from V and 1 base from J, the junction contained 10 bases not matched to a gene. The CDR3 spells CASILDRAPGTDTQYF. DNA of the CDR3: TGTGCCAGCATCTTGGACAGGGCCCCTGGCACAGATACGCAGTATTTT.

The table lists this clonotype with a few counts. The rearrangement uses TRBV6-7 and TRBJ2-2; no definite D call. TRBV6-7 is sorted into the ORF group, with uncertain function. V gave up 0 bases and J gave up 6 bases, with 23 bases separating them. The CDR3 runs to 19 residues. The CDR3 here is CASSYSKDQSDGPAGELFF. CDR3 DNA: TGTGCCAGCAGTTACTCCAAAGATCAATCGGACGGCCCCGCCGGGGAGCTGTTTTTT.

This chain joins TRBV5-6 and TRBJ1-1, with D unclear. The germline V and J ends were trimmed by 4 bases and 8 bases, with 15 bases remaining between them. CDR3 length: 13 residues. Per germline, CDR1 SGHDT and CDR2 YYEEEE. The CDR3 DNA sequence: TGTGCCAGCAGCCTTCCTTCCCCCGGAGAAGCTTTCTTT. Its protein product is CASSLPSPGEAFF.

The chain recombines TRBV27 with TRBJ1-1, with D tentatively TRBD1 (5 bases). The germline V and J ends were trimmed by 1 base and 6 bases, with 21 bases remaining between them. The CDR3 totals 17 residues. Looked up from germline, CDR1 is MNHEY and CDR2 is SMNVEV (reference sequence). The CDR3 sequence: CASSLFRAQGRGPEAFF. The CDR3 DNA sequence: TGTGCCAGCAGTTTATTCAGGGCCCAAGGGAGGGGTCCTGAAGCTTTCTTT.

Only a few counts were recorded for this clonotype. The gene calls are TRBV7-9 and TRBJ1-1, with 9 bases identical to TRBD1. The germline gives CDR1 SEHNR, CDR2 FQNEAQ (reference sequence). V lost 5 bases and J lost 5; bases outside the gene matches: 6. The CDR3 is 14 residues long. CDR3: CASSGGQGWTEAFF. Written as DNA, the CDR3 is TGTGCCAGCAGCGGCGGACAGGGGTGGACTGAAGCTTTCTTT.

This chain links TRBV7-2 with TRBJ1-6, with D unclear. V was clipped by 6 bases and J by 11 bases, with 23 bases between them. The germline gives CDR1 SGHTA, CDR2 FQGNSA. This CDR3 is 16 amino acids long. CDR3 sequence (DNA): TGTGCCAGCAGAGAGAGGTCCCTTAGAGGGAATGCACCCCTCCACTTT. It yields the protein CASRERSLRGNAPLHF.

This clonotype was recorded many times. J is TRBJ2-5 and V is TRBV18; D gene ambiguous. CDR1 and CDR2 from the germline V gene are KGHSH and LQKENI. The CDR3 totals 14 residues. The V end lost 1 base, the J end lost 3 bases, and 9 bases lay between the germline ends. Written as DNA, the CDR3 is TGTGCCAGCTCACCACTAAACGGCGAAGAGACCCAGTACTTC. It encodes CASSPLNGEETQYF.

The rearrangement uses TRBV28 and TRBJ2-7; no clear D. The CDR3 is 14 amino acids. Trimming took off 5 bases at V and 3 bases at J, with 14 bases between the two ends. Germline V gene data show CDR1 as MDHEN and CDR2 as SYDVKM. The CDR3 DNA follows: TGTGCCAGCAGTCGACCCCCGGCAGTCTACGAGCAGTACTTC. This codes for CASSRPPAVYEQYF.

This clonotype came up a few times. The chain employs TRBV6-6 and TRBJ1-5, with D maybe TRBD1 (6 bases). Germline CDR1 reads MNHNY; CDR2 reads SVGAGI (reference sequence). CDR3 size: 15 residues. Trimming cost V 5 bases and J 6 bases, with 17 bases left between them. The CDR3 protein is CASSPTAGAIQPQHF. The DNA for the CDR3 is TGTGCCAGCAGTCCCACCGCGGGGGCTATTCAGCCCCAGCATTTT.